The next 20 T cell receptor beta chains were all read from a single sample in a study of cytomegalovirus exposure and HLA in healthy donors. PCR employed 60 Vbeta and 13 Jbeta primers. Profiling relied on immunoSEQ multiplex PCR, and the TCRdb table lists in-frame clones only, not all of them. The data hold 130,000 to 150,000 clones, with approximately 80% observed a single time. Sequences were obtained from PBMCs. The receptors shown here come from a young woman in good health and CMV-seropositive.

In nucleotides, the CDR3 is TGTGCCAGCAGCAGACGTCGGGTTTCCGCGAACACCGGGGAGCTGTTTTTT. The encoded protein is CASSRRRVSANTGELFF. The chain uses TRBV5-6 and TRBJ2-2; D is uncertain. Germline V CDR1 and CDR2: SGHDT, YYEEEE. Trimming stripped 4 bases from V and 0 bases from J, with 16 bases between. This CDR3 has 17 amino acids.

The V and J genes are TRBV11-3 and TRBJ1-3, with 7 bases that match TRBD1. The trim removed 7 bases at V and 0 bases at J, leaving 9 bases unmatched. The germline V gene has CDR1 SGHNT and CDR2 YENEEA. The CDR3 totals 16 residues. The CDR3 DNA reads as TGTGCCAGCACCAAAGAAGGGGACAGCTCTGGAAACACCATATATTTT. It specifies CASTKEGDSSGNTIYF.

The CDR3 sequence: CASSQDTRGTFGYTF. As DNA, the CDR3 is TGTGCCAGCAGCCAAGACACCAGGGGAACGTTTGGCTACACCTTC. This chain connects TRBV14 to TRBJ1-2; possible D gene TRBD1, 6 bases. The CDR3 has 15 residues. Germline CDR1 is SGHDN and CDR2 is FVKESK. Trimming cost V 0 bases and J 7 bases, with 15 bases left between them.

In this sample, this clone turned up a few times. The rearrangement links TRBV11-2 to TRBJ1-6; D perhaps matches TRBD1 (5 bases). CDR1 is SGHAT and CDR2 is FQNNGV in the germline V gene. The CDR3 covers 16 residues. The V end was cut by 4 bases, the J end by 7 bases, with 17 bases between. CDR3 nucleotide sequence: TGTGCCAGCAGCTATTCTTTTGGGCAGGGAAATTCACCCCTCCACTTT. Translating it yields CASSYSFGQGNSPLHF.

The chain joins TRBV6-5 to TRBJ1-1; D remains unclear. The CDR3 is 14 amino acids. Germline V gene data show CDR1 as MNHEY and CDR2 as SVGAGI. V was trimmed by 1 base and J by 1 base, leaving 7 bases between them. CDR3 in amino acids: CASSYLSRNTEAFF. The CDR3 region has the DNA TGTGCCAGCAGTTACTTAAGTAGGAACACTGAAGCTTTCTTT.

This rearrangement joins TRBV11-2 to TRBJ1-4; 9 nucleotides line up with TRBD1. The CDR3 sequence is 14 residues long. The germline V gene has CDR1 SGHAT and CDR2 FQNNGV. The V segment lost 5 bases and the J segment 4 bases; nucleotides outside the gene matches: 2. The CDR3 sequence: CASSMGQGNEKLFF. Here the CDR3 DNA reads TGTGCCAGCAGCATGGGACAGGGTAATGAAAAACTGTTTTTT.

This clone is a singleton in its sample. The chain is built from TRBV18 and TRBJ1-5, with D perhaps TRBD1 (6 bases). V lost 4 bases and J lost 5, with 9 bases in between. Per germline, CDR1 KGHSH and CDR2 LQKENI. CDR3 size: 13 residues. The CDR3 coding sequence is TGTGCCAGCTCACGGGACACCTATCAGCCCCAGCATTTT. Protein sequence: CASSRDTYQPQHF.

The V call is TRBV14, the J call TRBJ1-2; D is unclear. Trimming shortened V by 0 bases and J by 8 bases, and 10 bases separated the two germline ends. Germline V lookup: CDR1 SGHDN, CDR2 FVKESK. The length of the CDR3 is 13 residues. In nucleotides, the CDR3 is TGTGCCAGCAGCCAAGACCCCCGTAGCGGCTACACCTTC. It codes for CASSQDPRSGYTF.

In its sample, this clone was seen once. The V call is TRBV19, the J call TRBJ1-2; D gene ambiguous. Germline V gene sequence: CDR1 LNHDA, CDR2 SQIVND (reference sequence). The CDR3 spans 12 residues. V gave up 6 bases and J gave up 3 bases, with 8 bases separating them. CDR3 sequence (DNA): TGTGCCAGTAGCGGGGTTGACTATGGCTACACCTTC. This sequence encodes CASSGVDYGYTF.

This clone is a singleton in its sample. V gene TRBV19 combines with J gene TRBJ2-3; D is perhaps TRBD2 (5 bases). Germline V gene lookup returns CDR1 LNHDA and CDR2 SQIVND (reference sequence). The CDR3 loop spans 13 amino acids. The V end lost 6 bases, the J end lost 4 bases, and 11 bases lay between the germline ends. The CDR3 nucleotides are TGTGCCAGTAGCTTTTCGAGGGCAGATACGCAGTATTTT. This gives the protein CASSFSRADTQYF. The full variable domain, with the rest looked up from reference TRBV19 and TRBJ2-3, is DGGITQSPKYLFRKEGQNVTLSCEQNLNHDAMYWYRQDPGQGLRLIYYSQIVNDFQKGDIAEGYSVSREKKESFPLTVTSAQKNPTAFYLCASSFSRADTQYFGPGTRLTVL.

This clone has more than one count but fewer than ten. The chain joins TRBV6-1 to TRBJ2-5; D is possibly TRBD2 (7 bases). With 2 bases removed from V and 5 bases from J, the gap between germline ends came to 15 bases. The CDR3 has 15 amino acids. Germline V lookup: CDR1 MNHNS, CDR2 SASEGT. CDR3 loop: CASSEIQGGQETQYF. The DNA of the CDR3 is TGTGCCAGCAGTGAAATACAGGGAGGGCAGGAGACCCAGTACTTC.

The J gene is TRBJ1-1, the V gene TRBV19; D call uncertain. This CDR3 has 15 residues. Germline values: CDR1 LNHDA, CDR2 SQIVND (reference sequence). V lost 1 base and J lost 6, with 15 bases in between. This CDR3 is CASSIGPGAGSEAFF. The CDR3 DNA reads as TGTGCCAGTAGTATAGGTCCGGGCGCGGGCTCTGAAGCTTTCTTT.

V and J are TRBV6-1 and TRBJ1-2; D is perhaps TRBD1 (6 bases). The CDR3 runs to 14 residues. V lost 1 base and J lost 3, with 9 bases in between. The germline V gene has CDR1 MNHNS and CDR2 SASEGT. The CDR3 spells CASSEGRGHYGYTF. CDR3 nucleotide sequence: TGTGCCAGCAGTGAAGGCAGGGGTCACTATGGCTACACCTTC.

The CDR3 reads CASSATGYSGNTIYF. The CDR3 bases are TGTGCCAGCAGCGCCACAGGGTACTCTGGAAACACCATATATTTT. This chain joins TRBV9 and TRBJ1-3; a weak D match, TRBD1 (6 bases). The length of the CDR3 is 15 residues. Germline V gives CDR1 SGDLS, CDR2 YYNGEE. Trimming cost V 3 bases and J 0 bases, with 10 bases left between them.

This chain uses TRBV4-3 with TRBJ2-6; 7 nucleotides align to TRBD1. The CDR3 covers 15 residues. Germline V gene sequence: CDR1 LGHNA, CDR2 YSLEER. V was pared by 3 bases and J by 15 bases, with 14 bases of the junction left unmatched. The CDR3 reads CASSQAIQSPGGLTF. In DNA, the CDR3 is TGCGCCAGCAGCCAGGCCATACAGTCCCCAGGGGGCCTGACTTTC.

The chain joins TRBV28 to TRBJ2-5; TRBD1 aligns across 10 bases. In germline, CDR1 is MDHEN, CDR2 SYDVKM. J gave up 5 bases and V 2 bases, and 5 bases lay outside the gene matches. The CDR3 has 15 residues. CDR3 bases: TGTGCCAGCAGTTTAAACGGACAGGGGGAGGAGACCCAGTACTTC. It is translated as CASSLNGQGEETQYF.

The chain has TRBV7-9 and TRBJ1-4; 7 bases agree with TRBD1. CDR1 is SEHNR, CDR2 FQNEAQ, per germline (reference sequence). V shed 0 bases, J shed 0 bases, and the junction held 4 bases outside the gene matches. The CDR3 covers 17 residues. As DNA, the CDR3 is TGTGCCAGCAGCTTAGCGCAGGGACAGACAACTAATGAAAAACTGTTTTTT. Protein sequence: CASSLAQGQTTNEKLFF.

The chain employs TRBV5-4 and TRBJ1-5; D remains unclear. CDR3 size: 14 residues. Germline CDR1 reads SGHNT; CDR2 reads YYREEE (reference sequence). V lost 0 bases, J lost 3 bases, and 7 bases lay in between. DNA for the CDR3: TGTGCCAGCAGCTTGGGAGGTACCAATCAGCCCCAGCATTTT. Its protein is CASSLGGTNQPQHF.

The chain recombines TRBV21-1 with TRBJ2-3; TRBD2 is the table's D call, not checked against the DNA. TRBV21-1 counts as a pseudogene. CDR3 length equals 14 residues. CDR3 sequence (DNA): TGTGCCAGCAGCAAAGCGCTAAGCACAGATACGCAGTATTTT. Amino acid sequence: CASSKALSTDTQYF.

This sequence joins TRBV7-9 and TRBJ2-1, with 9 bases matching TRBD2. The germline V gene has CDR1 SEHNR and CDR2 FQNEAQ (reference sequence). J lost 0 bases, V lost 10 bases, and 13 bases had no gene match. The CDR3 is made up of 17 amino acids. In DNA form, the CDR3 reads TGTGCCACCCCAGGGGCTAGCGGGGTTAGCTCCTACAATGAGCAGTTCTTC. This translates into CATPGASGVSSYNEQFF.